This TCR beta chain was found in a study of post-analysis software for immune sequencing data. Regarding the study as a whole: Four to six TRBV segments were significantly more frequent in patients than in controls. TRBV5-6, TRBV5-1 and TRBV20-1 were among these segments. F measure showed strong co-clustering of same-batch samples.

This clonotype appeared once. Its antigen remains unidentified. Presence of unique molecular identifiers characterized the TCR beta cDNA libraries. TCRdb re-called the PCR reads with MiXCR, one entry per CDR3 protein. The top ten hold under 5% of the sample, which has 250,000 to 300,000 distinct CDR3 sequences, 36% seen once. The CDR3 contains 15 residues. The germline V gene has CDR1 SGHTA and CDR2 FQGNSA. This clonotype was obtained from a girl aged 5-17 years with multiple sclerosis. V is TRBV7-2 and J is TRBJ2-4; 10 nucleotides line up with TRBD2. Near its end, the DNA agrees better with TRBJ2-5, so the J call may be wrong. Sequencing input: blood. CDR3 in amino acids: CASSLLSGGQETQYF. The CDR3 nucleotides read TGTGCCAGCAGCCTCCTTAGCGGGGGGCAGGAGACCCAGTACTTC.